These T cell receptor beta chains were read from a single sample in a study of T cells after posttransplantation cyclophosphamide. Assay used: immunoSEQ multiplex PCR; TCRdb lists only in-frame clones, some missing. The data show roughly 20,000 clones, about 98% seen once. Material: naive CD8+ T cells sorted from PBMCs. The source is a man aged 40-49 years in good health, CMV-negative, and a related stem cell transplant donor. CDR3s include the opening cysteine and the closing phenylalanine or tryptophan. The D gene is left open where the match is weak. Size tells how often a clone was seen (once, few, many) or the class of an expanded clone, and some rows leave it out.

j_gene: TRBJ2-1; len: 16; abundance: -; d_gene: TRBD1; v_gene: TRBV10-1; CDR3nt: TGCGCCTCGGCCCTCCAGAGGACAGGGAGGAGAGGTGAGCAGTTCTTC; CDR3aa: CASALQRTGRRGEQFF
j_gene: TRBJ1-5; len: 14; abundance: -; d_gene: TRBD1; v_gene: TRBV28; CDR3nt: TGTGCCAGCAGCCTTGGGACAGCTTATCAGCCCCAGCATTTT; CDR3aa: CASSLGTAYQPQHF
j_gene: TRBJ1-1; len: 13; abundance: once; d_gene: TRBD1; v_gene: TRBV29-1; CDR3nt: TGCAGCGTTCTACAGGGGGGTGGGACTGAAGCTTTCTTT; CDR3aa: CSVLQGGGTEAFF
j_gene: TRBJ2-7; len: 15; abundance: -; d_gene: TRBD1; v_gene: TRBV15; CDR3nt: TGTGCCACCAGCAGAGGCCACGACAGGGACTACGAGCAGTACTTC; CDR3aa: CATSRGHDRDYEQYF
j_gene: TRBJ2-3; len: 15; abundance: -; d_gene: TRBD1; v_gene: TRBV2; CDR3nt: TGTGCCAGCAGGATGGGACAGCGGAACACAGATACGCAGTATTTT; CDR3aa: CASRMGQRNTDTQYF
j_gene: TRBJ2-3; len: 15; abundance: -; d_gene: TRBD1; v_gene: TRBV28; CDR3nt: TGTGCCAGCCGCCCGACAGGGGCGCTCACAGATACGCAGTATTTT; CDR3aa: CASRPTGALTDTQYF
j_gene: TRBJ2-7; len: 14; abundance: -; d_gene: -; v_gene: TRBV7-9; CDR3nt: TGTGCCAGCAGAGGTAACGGACAGAACTACGAGCAGTACTTC; CDR3aa: CASRGNGQNYEQYF
j_gene: TRBJ2-7; len: 15; abundance: -; d_gene: TRBD1; v_gene: TRBV7-8; CDR3nt: TGTGCCAGCAGCTCCGGGGGACAGGCGACCTACGAGCAGTACTTC; CDR3aa: CASSSGGQATYEQYF
j_gene: TRBJ2-7; len: 15; abundance: -; d_gene: TRBD1; v_gene: TRBV4-1; CDR3nt: TGCGCCAGCAGCCACTTGGGACAGGGAAAATACGAGCAGTACTTC; CDR3aa: CASSHLGQGKYEQYF
j_gene: TRBJ1-2; len: 15; abundance: -; d_gene: TRBD1; v_gene: TRBV5-5; CDR3nt: TGTGCCAGCAGCCAAGAAATACAGGGGAACTATGGCTACACCTTC; CDR3aa: CASSQEIQGNYGYTF
j_gene: TRBJ2-2; len: 14; abundance: -; d_gene: -; v_gene: TRBV6-5; CDR3nt: TGTGCCAGCAGTTACCGCAGGGTAAACGGGGAGCTGTTTTTT; CDR3aa: CASSYRRVNGELFF
j_gene: TRBJ2-1; len: 17; abundance: -; d_gene: TRBD2; v_gene: TRBV27; CDR3nt: TGTGCCAGCAGTTACACTGTAGCGGGAGGACCGCACAATGAGCAGTTCTTC; CDR3aa: CASSYTVAGGPHNEQFF
j_gene: TRBJ1-1; len: 16; abundance: -; d_gene: TRBD1; v_gene: TRBV4-1; CDR3nt: TGCGCCAGCAGCCAAGATTTAGGGACAGGGAACACTGAAGCTTTCTTT; CDR3aa: CASSQDLGTGNTEAFF
j_gene: TRBJ2-5; len: 15; abundance: once; d_gene: -; v_gene: TRBV28; CDR3nt: TGTGCCAGCAGTTTTTTAGCGTCGATTCAAGAGACCCAGTACTTC; CDR3aa: CASSFLASIQETQYF
j_gene: TRBJ1-1; len: 16; abundance: -; d_gene: TRBD1; v_gene: TRBV9; CDR3nt: TGTGCCAGCAGCGTGACCGGACAGGGCTTGAACACTGAAGCTTTCTTT; CDR3aa: CASSVTGQGLNTEAFF
j_gene: TRBJ1-1; len: 13; abundance: -; d_gene: -; v_gene: TRBV6-6; CDR3nt: TGTGCCAGCAGTTACGCGTCTCTCCGTGAAGCTTTCTTT; CDR3aa: CASSYASLREAFF
j_gene: TRBJ2-1; len: 14; abundance: -; d_gene: TRBD2; v_gene: TRBV28; CDR3nt: TGTGCCAGCAGTCTATCGGGACTAGCGGGAGAGGAGTTCTTC; CDR3aa: CASSLSGLAGEEFF
j_gene: TRBJ1-1; len: 11; abundance: -; d_gene: -; v_gene: TRBV30; CDR3nt: TGTGCCTGGAGTGAAGGGGCTGAAGCTTTCTTT; CDR3aa: CAWSEGAEAFF
j_gene: TRBJ1-1; len: 14; abundance: -; d_gene: -; v_gene: TRBV6-1; CDR3nt: TGTGCCAGCAGTGAAGCAAGTGACAGCACTGAAGCTTTCTTT; CDR3aa: CASSEASDSTEAFF
j_gene: TRBJ2-7; len: 17; abundance: -; d_gene: -; v_gene: TRBV7-2; CDR3nt: TGTGCCAGCAGCGCCATTACCGGGACACGAGGCTCCTACGAGCAGTACTTC; CDR3aa: CASSAITGTRGSYEQYF
j_gene: TRBJ2-7; len: 15; abundance: -; d_gene: -; v_gene: TRBV7-9; CDR3nt: TGTGCCAGCAGCGTCCTTACTAGGGATTCGGTCGAGCAGTACTTC; CDR3aa: CASSVLTRDSVEQYF
j_gene: TRBJ1-1; len: 15; abundance: once; d_gene: -; v_gene: TRBV6-5; CDR3nt: TGTGCCAGCAGTTACTCGACCGGGGTCCGGGCTGAAGCTTTCTTT; CDR3aa: CASSYSTGVRAEAFF
j_gene: TRBJ2-5; len: 18; abundance: -; d_gene: -; v_gene: TRBV30; CDR3nt: TGTGCCTGGAGCCCCGGACAGGCCTCCCGCGGGGTGAAAGAGACCCAGTACTTC; CDR3aa: CAWSPGQASRGVKETQYF
j_gene: TRBJ2-1; len: 12; abundance: -; d_gene: -; v_gene: TRBV7-9; CDR3nt: TGTGCCAGCAGCTATACAGGGACCGTTGGTATCTTC; CDR3aa: CASSYTGTVGIF
j_gene: TRBJ1-1; len: 16; abundance: -; d_gene: -; v_gene: TRBV7-9; CDR3nt: TGTGCCAGCAGCTCCAGAAGGGCGACGGGAGGTACTGAAGCTTTCTTT; CDR3aa: CASSSRRATGGTEAFF
j_gene: TRBJ2-3; len: 13; abundance: -; d_gene: -; v_gene: TRBV5-4; CDR3nt: TGTGCCAGCAGCCCCCATGTCGAGGATACGCAGTATTTT; CDR3aa: CASSPHVEDTQYF
j_gene: TRBJ2-7; len: 16; abundance: -; d_gene: TRBD2; v_gene: TRBV18; CDR3nt: TGTGCCAGCTCGCTTACGACTAGCGGGTACTCCTACGAGCAGTACTTC; CDR3aa: CASSLTTSGYSYEQYF
j_gene: TRBJ2-7; len: 14; abundance: -; d_gene: TRBD1; v_gene: TRBV19; CDR3nt: TGTGCCAGTAGTGACCTGGGGACAGTCTACGAGCAGTACTTC; CDR3aa: CASSDLGTVYEQYF
j_gene: TRBJ2-7; len: 12; abundance: -; d_gene: TRBD2; v_gene: TRBV29-1; CDR3nt: TGCAGCGTACTAGCGGGGTTTTACGAGCAGTACTTC; CDR3aa: CSVLAGFYEQYF
j_gene: TRBJ1-5; len: 17; abundance: -; d_gene: -; v_gene: TRBV7-6; CDR3nt: TGTGCCAGCAGCTTAGCGACGGGAAGGGCGAGCAATCAGCCCCAGCATTTT; CDR3aa: CASSLATGRASNQPQHF
j_gene: TRBJ2-5; len: 15; abundance: -; d_gene: TRBD2; v_gene: TRBV6-5; CDR3nt: TGTGCCAGCAGTTACGCGACTAGCGGACAAGAGACCCAGTACTTC; CDR3aa: CASSYATSGQETQYF
j_gene: TRBJ2-1; len: 13; abundance: -; d_gene: -; v_gene: TRBV29-1; CDR3nt: TGCAGCGCAATGGACAGACCCTACAATGAGCAGTTCTTC; CDR3aa: CSAMDRPYNEQFF
j_gene: TRBJ1-5; len: 19; abundance: -; d_gene: TRBD1; v_gene: TRBV10-1; CDR3nt: TGCGCCAGCAGTGGTGACAGGGGCATCAAGGTTAATAGCAATCAGCCCCAGCATTTT; CDR3aa: CASSGDRGIKVNSNQPQHF
j_gene: TRBJ2-6; len: 16; abundance: once; d_gene: -; v_gene: TRBV14; CDR3nt: TGTGCCAGCAGCCAAGAAGTGGCAGCTGGGGCCAACGTCCTGACTTTC; CDR3aa: CASSQEVAAGANVLTF
j_gene: TRBJ2-1; len: 15; abundance: once; d_gene: TRBD1; v_gene: TRBV15; CDR3nt: TGTGCCACCAGCAGATCCCCGGGACAGGGCTATGAGCAGTTCTTC; CDR3aa: CATSRSPGQGYEQFF
j_gene: TRBJ2-6; len: 15; abundance: -; d_gene: -; v_gene: TRBV2; CDR3nt: TGTGCCTGCGTACAGGGAATCTCTGGGGCCAACGTCCTGACTTTC; CDR3aa: CACVQGISGANVLTF
j_gene: TRBJ1-1; len: 15; abundance: -; d_gene: TRBD1; v_gene: TRBV7-3; CDR3nt: TGTGCCAGCAGCTTAACCGGGACAGGGCCTCTCTCAGCTTTCTTT; CDR3aa: CASSLTGTGPLSAFF
j_gene: TRBJ2-7; len: 15; abundance: -; d_gene: -; v_gene: TRBV7-2; CDR3nt: TGTGCCAGCAGCTTAGGTAGACTAAGCTCCTACGAGCAGTACTTC; CDR3aa: CASSLGRLSSYEQYF
j_gene: TRBJ1-1; len: 13; abundance: -; d_gene: -; v_gene: TRBV6-1; CDR3nt: TGTGCCAGCAGACCGCAGGGGAAGCCTGAAGCTTTCTTT; CDR3aa: CASRPQGKPEAFF